This T cell receptor beta chain derives from a study of T cell responses to AZD1222 COVID-19 vaccine. Points from the study as a whole: Clonal diversity was possibly underestimated, and the donors were mostly white British, with more females. Seropositivity was recorded at baseline in only 6 or 7 AZD1222 recipients.

Worth noting for this clone: Its antigen is unknown.

The length of the CDR3 is 13 residues. Germline CDR1 is ENHRY and CDR2 is SYGVKD. V lost 10 bases, J lost 5 bases, and 16 bases lay in between. Doses given second, at about 4 or about 12 weeks, were pooled. TCRdb's table, derived via immunoSEQ multiplex PCR, lists solely in-frame clones and lacks some. The sample lists 150,000 to 200,000 clones; about 90% were seen once. The origin of this receptor is an adult who received the AZD1222 COVID-19 vaccine. The chain links TRBV10-3 to TRBJ2-3; possibly TRBD2 for D (6 bases). This sample comprised peripheral blood, obtained 28 days after the second AZD1222 dose. CDR3 DNA sequence: TGTGCCACCGGCTGGGGGGAACAAGATACGCAGTATTTT. Residues: CATGWGEQDTQYF.